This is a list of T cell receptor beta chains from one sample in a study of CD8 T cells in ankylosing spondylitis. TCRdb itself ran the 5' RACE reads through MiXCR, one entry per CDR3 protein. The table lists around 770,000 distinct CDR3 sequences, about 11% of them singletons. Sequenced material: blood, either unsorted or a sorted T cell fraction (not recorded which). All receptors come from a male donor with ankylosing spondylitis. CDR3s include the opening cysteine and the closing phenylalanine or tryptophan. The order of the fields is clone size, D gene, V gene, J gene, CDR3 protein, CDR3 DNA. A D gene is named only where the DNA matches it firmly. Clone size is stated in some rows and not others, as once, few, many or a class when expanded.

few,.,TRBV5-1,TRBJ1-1,CASSLEEGITEAFF,TGCGCCAGCAGCTTGGAGGAGGGAATCACTGAAGCTTTCTTT
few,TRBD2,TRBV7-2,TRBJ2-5,CASSQRTSLLETQYF,TGTGCCAGCAGTCAGAGGACTAGCTTGCTAGAGACCCAGTACTTC
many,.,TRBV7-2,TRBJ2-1,CASSPSAYNEQFF,TGTGCCAGCAGCCCCTCTGCCTACAATGAGCAGTTCTTC
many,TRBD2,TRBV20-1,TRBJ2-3,CSASAGLAADTQYF,TGCAGTGCTAGCGCGGGACTAGCGGCAGATACGCAGTATTTT
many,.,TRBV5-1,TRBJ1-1,CASSSELRNTEAFF,TGCGCCAGCAGCTCCGAACTTAGAAACACTGAAGCTTTCTTT
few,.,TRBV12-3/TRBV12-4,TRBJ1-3,CASSHYRRDYAGNTIYF,TGTGCCAGCAGCCATTACCGCCGGGACTATGCTGGAAACACCATATATTTT
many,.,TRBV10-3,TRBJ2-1,CAISEGPEQFF,TGTGCCATCAGTGAGGGACCTGAGCAGTTCTTC
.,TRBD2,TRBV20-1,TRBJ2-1,CSARSGWTSGPYEQFF,TGCAGTGCTAGATCCGGATGGACTAGCGGGCCATATGAGCAGTTCTTC
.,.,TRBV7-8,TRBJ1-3,CASSSGVGNTIYF,TGTGCCAGCAGCTCAGGGGTGGGAAACACCATATATTTT
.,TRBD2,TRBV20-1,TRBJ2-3,CSPTSGTDTQYF,TGCAGCCCGACTAGCGGCACAGATACGCAGTATTTT
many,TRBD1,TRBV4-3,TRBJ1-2,CASSQATGLGYTF,TGCGCCAGCAGCCAAGCGACAGGGCTAGGCTACACCTTC
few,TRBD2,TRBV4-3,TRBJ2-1,CASSLEGRAPHEQFF,TGCGCCAGCAGCCTAGAAGGGAGGGCCCCCCATGAGCAGTTCTTC
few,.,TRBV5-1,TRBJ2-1,CASSTDGLYGEQFF,TGCGCCAGCAGCACGGACGGCCTCTACGGTGAGCAGTTCTTC
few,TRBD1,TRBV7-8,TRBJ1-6,CASSLDRVRVYSPLHF,TGTGCCAGCAGCCTAGACAGGGTTCGGGTTTATTCACCCCTCCACTTT